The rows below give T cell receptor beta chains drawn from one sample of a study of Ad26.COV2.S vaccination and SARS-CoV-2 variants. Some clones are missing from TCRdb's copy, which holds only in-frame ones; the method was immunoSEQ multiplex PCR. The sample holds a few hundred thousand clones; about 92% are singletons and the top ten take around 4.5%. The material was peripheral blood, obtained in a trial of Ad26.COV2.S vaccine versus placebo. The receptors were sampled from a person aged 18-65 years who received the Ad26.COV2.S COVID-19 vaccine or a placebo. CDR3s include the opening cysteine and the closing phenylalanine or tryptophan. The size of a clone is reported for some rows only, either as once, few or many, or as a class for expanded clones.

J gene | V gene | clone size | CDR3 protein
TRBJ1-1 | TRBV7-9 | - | CASSPSLGQASGTEAFF
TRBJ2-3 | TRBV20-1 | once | CSPLGADTQYF
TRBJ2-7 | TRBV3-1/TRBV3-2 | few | CASSQNNVIGLALYEQYF
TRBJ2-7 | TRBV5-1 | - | CASSLARQGNYEQYF
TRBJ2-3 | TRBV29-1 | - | CSVEPLPGRGDTDTQYF
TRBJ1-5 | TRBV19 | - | CASWGQGKDQPQHF
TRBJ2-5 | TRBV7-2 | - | CASSDANQETQYF
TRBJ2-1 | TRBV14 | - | CASSRQGSGKNEQFF
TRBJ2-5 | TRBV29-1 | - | CSVKGSRGEKETQYF
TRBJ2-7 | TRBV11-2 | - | CASSTAVGRNYEQYF
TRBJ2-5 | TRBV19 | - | CASSIGGSETQYF
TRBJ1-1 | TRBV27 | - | CASSLAMGDTEAFF
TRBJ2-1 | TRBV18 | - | CASSVGQIPTSGTYNEQFF
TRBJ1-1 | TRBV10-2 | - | CASGGQLNTEAFF
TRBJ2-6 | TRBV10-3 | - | CAISGQVSGANVLTF
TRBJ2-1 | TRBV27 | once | CASSLTRDRGNEQFF
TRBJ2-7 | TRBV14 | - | CASSQPGTASYEQYF
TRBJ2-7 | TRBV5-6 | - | CASSSILAGRAGEQYF
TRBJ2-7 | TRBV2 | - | CASSSDSYEQYF
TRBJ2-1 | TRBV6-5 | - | CASSSGSGRSEQFF
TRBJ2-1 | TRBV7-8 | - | CASSLVGTGAYNEQFF
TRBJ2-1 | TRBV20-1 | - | CSARLASEQFF
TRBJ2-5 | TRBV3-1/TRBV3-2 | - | CASSPGEASYQETQYF
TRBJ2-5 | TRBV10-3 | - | CAISVGTQETQYF
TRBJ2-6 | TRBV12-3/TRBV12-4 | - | CASSLRGANVLTF
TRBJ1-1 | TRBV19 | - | CASSRSGGRSTVNTEAFF
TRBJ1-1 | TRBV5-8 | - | CASSLARMNTEAFF
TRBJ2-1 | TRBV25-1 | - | CASSAAGGYNEQFF
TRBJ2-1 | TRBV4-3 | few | CASSQALGVYNEQFF
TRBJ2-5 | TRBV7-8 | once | CASSPHPPTSGETQYF
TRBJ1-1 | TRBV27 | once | CASSTRLDMNTEAFF
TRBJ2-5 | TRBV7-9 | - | CASSLGGLEKTQYF
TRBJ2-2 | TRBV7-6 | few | CASSRQGVTGELFF